The 26 T cell receptor beta chains below come from one sample, sequenced in a study of cytotoxic CD8 clonotypes in ibrutinib-treated CLL. Measured with immunoSEQ multiplex PCR; TCRdb has only the in-frame clones, and not every one. Of fewer than 400,000 clones in the sample, over 60% were seen once. Source: PBMCs, taken after 36 months of ibrutinib treatment. These receptors were collected from a human donor with chronic lymphocytic leukemia.

The genes are TRBV15 and TRBJ2-7, with 10 nucleotides matching TRBD1. With V trimmed by 5 bases and J by 4 bases, 8 bases remained unmatched. Germline values: CDR1 LNHNV, CDR2 YYDKDF (reference sequence). This CDR3 comprises 15 residues. The CDR3 here is CATSRGRDRGYEQYF. The CDR3 coding sequence is TGTGCCACCAGCCGCGGTAGGGACAGGGGTTACGAGCAGTACTTC.

There are a few counts of this clone. This chain links TRBV28 with TRBJ1-2; no clear D gene. In germline, CDR1 is MDHEN, CDR2 SYDVKM. This CDR3 is built from 13 residues. V was trimmed by 6 bases and J by 4 bases, leaving 12 bases between them. The CDR3 bases are TGTGCCAGCAGGGAGGGAACGTCCTATGGCTACACCTTC. It is translated as CASREGTSYGYTF.

This clone was seen a handful of times. This chain connects TRBV25-1 to TRBJ2-3, with 7 bases fitting TRBD2. The germline V gene encodes CDR1 MGHDK and CDR2 SYGVNS. The CDR3 loop spans 15 amino acids. With V trimmed by 5 bases and J by 2 bases, 7 bases remained unmatched. CDR3 bases: TGTGCCAGCAGTCCAAGCGGGACGCTCACAGATACGCAGTATTTT. Its protein product is CASSPSGTLTDTQYF.

With respect to this clone: This CDR3 is also generated by other DNA sequences in the sample. The J gene is TRBJ2-5, the V gene TRBV25-1; unclear D gene. This CDR3 contains 11 residues. V was clipped by 4 bases and J by 2 bases, with 2 bases between them. Germline V lookup: CDR1 MGHDK, CDR2 SYGVNS. CDR3 in amino acids: CASSGQETQYF. CDR3 DNA sequence: TGTGCCAGCAGTGGGCAAGAGACCCAGTACTTC.

The chain joins TRBV4-1 to TRBJ2-7; 8 bases are shared with TRBD1. The J segment lost 2 bases and the V segment lost 8 bases, leaving 11 bases of the junction unmatched. Germline CDR1 reads MGHRA; CDR2 reads YSYEKL. This CDR3 spans 15 amino acids. CDR3 loop: CASGGGTGSTYEQYF. The DNA of the CDR3 is TGCGCCAGCGGGGGCGGGACAGGTTCGACCTACGAGCAGTACTTC.

The chain carries TRBV5-1 and TRBJ2-2; no clear D gene. Trimming left V 1 base short and J 6 bases short, with 10 bases between. The CDR3 totals 14 residues. Germline V gene lookup returns CDR1 SGHRS and CDR2 YFSETQ. The CDR3 protein is CASSLSPRAGELFF. CDR3 in DNA: TGCGCCAGCAGCTTGAGTCCTAGAGCCGGGGAGCTGTTTTTT.

This chain links TRBV29-1 with TRBJ1-2; D call uncertain. CDR3 length equals 12 residues. V lost 7 bases and J lost 1, with 10 bases in between. Germline values: CDR1 SQVTM, CDR2 ANQGSEA. As DNA, the CDR3 is TGCAGCGCGACTGAGGGTAACTATGGCTACACCTTC. It encodes CSATEGNYGYTF.

This sequence joins TRBV6-5 and TRBJ1-2; no clear D. The CDR3 totals 11 residues. Trimming stripped 6 bases from V and 6 bases from J, with 8 bases between. Germline CDR1 MNHEY, CDR2 SVGAGI. Written as DNA, the CDR3 is TGTGCCAGCAGGGCCAATGATGGCTACACCTTC. Encoded protein: CASRANDGYTF.

This chain connects TRBV5-1 to TRBJ1-4, with 11 bases lining up with TRBD1. J was trimmed by 10 bases and V by 0 bases; bases with no gene match: 2. The CDR3 spans 14 residues. The germline CDR1 and CDR2 sequences are SGHRS and YFSETQ. In nucleotides, the CDR3 is TGCGCCAGCAGCTTGGCCGGGACAGGGGGAAAACTGTTTTTT. Residues: CASSLAGTGGKLFF.

This clone was counted between two and nine times. The V and J genes are TRBV7-6 and TRBJ2-2; D might be TRBD2 (6 bases). The CDR3 is 14 residues long. V lost 5 bases to trimming and J lost 4 bases, with 11 bases between them. Germline lookup yields CDR1 SGHVS and CDR2 FNYEAQ. CDR3 sequence (DNA): TGTGCCAGCAGCGCCGGGGGTACCACCGGGGAGCTGTTTTTT. Translated, it gives CASSAGGTTGELFF.

The rearrangement joins TRBV29-1 to TRBJ1-1; D is ambiguous. Trimming removed 3 bases from V and 0 bases from J, with 8 bases in between. Germline V gives CDR1 SQVTM, CDR2 ANQGSEA. There are 13 residues in the CDR3. The CDR3 nucleotides are TGCAGCGTTGAGCTTGGCCTGAACACTGAAGCTTTCTTT. Translation: CSVELGLNTEAFF.

The rearrangement links TRBV13 to TRBJ2-1; the D is unclear. V lost 6 bases to trimming and J lost 4 bases, with 19 bases between them. The length of the CDR3 is 16 residues. Germline V lookup: CDR1 PRHDT, CDR2 FYEKMQ (reference sequence). The CDR3 DNA reads TGTGCCAGCAGTTCTGGACGGTTAAGAATGTACAATGAGCAGTTCTTC. Amino acid sequence: CASSSGRLRMYNEQFF.

The chain couples TRBV5-1 to TRBJ2-2; D unclear. The CDR3 runs to 14 residues. The V and J ends lost 0 bases and 6 bases respectively, with 9 bases between them. Germline values: CDR1 SGHRS, CDR2 YFSETQ. The CDR3 sequence is CASSLGPPPGELFF. The CDR3 DNA follows: TGCGCCAGCAGCTTGGGGCCCCCACCCGGGGAGCTGTTTTTT.

The rearrangement joins TRBV29-1 to TRBJ1-1; D perhaps matches TRBD1 (6 bases). CDR3 length equals 13 residues. Between the trimmed V and J ends, which lost 5 bases and 1 base, there was a span of 11 bases. Germline loops: CDR1 SQVTM, CDR2 ANQGSEA. The CDR3 region has the DNA TGCAGCGTTCTGAGGGGGGCGAACACTGAAGCTTTCTTT. Translated, it gives CSVLRGANTEAFF.

This rearrangement joins TRBV20-1 to TRBJ2-1; D is possibly TRBD1 or TRBD2 (5 bases each). CDR1 DFQATT and CDR2 SNEGSKA come from the germline V gene (reference sequence). The CDR3 consists of 11 residues. V was shortened by 5 bases and J by 7 bases, with 9 bases between the two germline ends. CDR3 loop: CSAEWGNEQFF. The CDR3 DNA follows: TGCAGTGCTGAGTGGGGGAATGAGCAGTTCTTC.

This clone has a handful of counts. This chain joins TRBV5-4 and TRBJ2-7, with 7 bases identical to TRBD2. The length of the CDR3 is 17 residues. Trimming took 1 base from V and 2 from J; bases not matched to a gene: 12. The germline CDR1 and CDR2 sequences are SGHNT and YYREEE (reference sequence). CDR3 region: CASSLRGPAGNTYEQYF. The CDR3 DNA reads TGTGCCAGCAGCTTGCGGGGTCCAGCGGGAAACACCTACGAGCAGTACTTC. The full variable domain, its missing parts supplied by reference TRBV5-4 and TRBJ2-7, is ETGVTQSPTHLIKTRGQQVTLRCSSQSGHNTVSWYQQALGQGPQFIFQYYREEENGRGNFPPRFSGLQFPNYSSELNVNALELDDSALYLCASSLRGPAGNTYEQYFGPGTRLTVT.

This clone was observed a few times. This rearrangement joins TRBV11-2 to TRBJ1-2; D unclear. Trimming took 5 bases from V and 4 from J, leaving 14 bases between them. The germline CDR1 and CDR2 sequences are SGHAT and FQNNGV. The CDR3 extends over 14 amino acids. The CDR3 DNA sequence: TGTGCCAGCAGCCAAAAGAGTAGCTTCTATGGCTACACCTTC. This gives the protein CASSQKSSFYGYTF. Drawing the rest from reference TRBV11-2 and TRBJ1-2, the complete variable domain is EAGVAQSPRYKIIEKRQSVAFWCNPISGHATLYWYQQILGQGPKLLIQFQNNGVVDDSQLPKDRFSAERLKGVDSTLKIQPAKLEDSAVYLCASSQKSSFYGYTFGSGTRLTVV.

This clone was seen only a few times. The chain carries TRBV2 and TRBJ1-2, with TRBD1 as a possible D gene (6 bases). The CDR3 has 14 residues. V lost 6 bases and J lost 1, with 12 bases in between. Germline V gene data show CDR1 as SNHLY and CDR2 as FYNNEI. CDR3 DNA sequence: TGTGCCAGCAGGGACAGTAGATATAACTATGGCTACACCTTC. This encodes CASRDSRYNYGYTF.

The table lists this clone with a few counts. V and J are TRBV5-6 and TRBJ2-7, with 9 bases identical to TRBD1. The V gene end was trimmed by 3 bases and the J gene end by 5 bases; junction bases not matched to a gene: 6. CDR3 length: 14 residues. CDR1 and CDR2 from the germline V gene are SGHDT and YYEEEE. In DNA, the CDR3 is TGTGCCAGCAGCTCCGGGACAGGGATCCACGAGCAGTACTTC. This gives the protein CASSSGTGIHEQYF.

This chain links TRBV6-6 with TRBJ1-2, with 7 positions matching TRBD1. This CDR3 is built from 15 residues. Trimming cost V 6 bases and J 4 bases; bases outside gene matches: 11. Germline V CDR1 and CDR2: MNHNY, SVGAGI (reference sequence). The CDR3 coding sequence is TGTGCCAGCAGCCTCAGCCCGACAGGGCTCTATGGCTACACCTTC. It specifies CASSLSPTGLYGYTF.

The chain uses TRBV29-1 and TRBJ2-7; the D is unclear. The CDR3 runs 13 residues. V lost 8 bases, J lost 1 base, and 15 bases lay in between. The germline V gene has CDR1 SQVTM and CDR2 ANQGSEA. The CDR3 nucleotides read TGCAGCTTTAGAACGGCTATTTCCTACGAGCAGTACTTC. Its protein is CSFRTAISYEQYF.

The rearrangement joins TRBV7-8 to TRBJ2-7, with 10 bases that match TRBD2. V shed 8 bases, J shed 4 bases, and the junction held 20 bases outside the gene matches. CDR3 size: 18 residues. Germline CDR1 and CDR2: SGHVS and FQNEAQ. CDR3 coding DNA: TGTGCCAGCCGCGGGGCTAGCGGGAGTATCGCCACCTTATACGAGCAGTACTTC. Amino acids: CASRGASGSIATLYEQYF. Full variable domain (missing parts from reference TRBV7-8 and TRBJ2-7): GAGVSQSPRYKVAKRGQDVALRCDPISGHVSLFWYQQALGQGPEFLTYFQNEAQLDKSGLPSDRFFAERPEGSVSTLKIQRTQQEDSAVYLCASRGASGSIATLYEQYFGPGTRLTVT.

This sequence joins TRBV9 and TRBJ2-1, with 12 bases lining up with TRBD2. Germline CDR1 is SGDLS and CDR2 is YYNGEE. The J segment lost 8 bases and the V segment lost 0 bases, leaving 3 bases of the junction unmatched. This CDR3 contains 15 residues. The CDR3 reads CASSVGLAGDYEQFF. The CDR3 region has the DNA TGTGCCAGCAGCGTAGGACTAGCGGGGGACTATGAGCAGTTCTTC. The variable domain in full, with the rest retrieved from reference TRBV9 and TRBJ2-1, is DSGVTQTPKHLITATGQRVTLRCSPRSGDLSVYWYQQSLDQGLQFLIQYYNGEERAKGNILERFSAQQFPDLHSELNLSSLELGDSALYFCASSVGLAGDYEQFFGPGTRLTVL.

The chain combines TRBV25-1 with TRBJ2-1, with TRBD2 matching over 9 bases. From germline, CDR1 is MGHDK and CDR2 SYGVNS. The CDR3 is 15 amino acids. After removal of 6 bases from V and 7 bases from J, the junction contained 10 bases not matched to a gene. The CDR3 coding sequence is TGTGCCAGCAGGGGGACTAGCCTAATTAGAAATGAGCAGTTCTTC. Translated, it gives CASRGTSLIRNEQFF.

The V gene is TRBV6-5, the J gene TRBJ2-5; 9 bases agree with TRBD2. Trimming cost V 5 bases and J 5 bases; bases outside gene matches: 9. In germline, CDR1 is MNHEY, CDR2 SVGAGI. This CDR3 region has 15 residues. CDR3 DNA sequence: TGTGCCAGCAGTCCCCCCGTTGCGGGGGGGGAGACCCAGTACTTC. It is translated as CASSPPVAGGETQYF.

The chain employs TRBV9 and TRBJ2-5; 8 bases match TRBD2. Germline CDR1 reads SGDLS; CDR2 reads YYNGEE. J gave up 6 bases and V 4 bases, and 8 bases lay outside the gene matches. CDR3 size: 14 residues. CDR3 in DNA: TGTGCCAGCAGCCTTTGGGCGGGAGGCCAGACCCAGTACTTC. Translation: CASSLWAGGQTQYF.